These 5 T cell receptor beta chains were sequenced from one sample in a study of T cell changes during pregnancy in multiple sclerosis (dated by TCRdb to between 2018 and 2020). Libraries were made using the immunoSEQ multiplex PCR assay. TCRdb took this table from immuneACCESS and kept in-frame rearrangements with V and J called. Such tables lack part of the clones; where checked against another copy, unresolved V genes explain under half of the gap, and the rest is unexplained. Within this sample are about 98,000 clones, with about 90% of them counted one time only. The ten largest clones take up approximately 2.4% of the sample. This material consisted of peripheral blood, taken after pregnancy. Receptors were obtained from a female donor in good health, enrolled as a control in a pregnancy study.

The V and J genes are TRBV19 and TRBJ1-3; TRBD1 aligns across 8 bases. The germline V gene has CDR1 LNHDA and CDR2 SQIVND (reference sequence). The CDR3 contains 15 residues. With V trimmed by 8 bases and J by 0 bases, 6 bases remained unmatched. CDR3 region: CASRPTGGSGNTIYF. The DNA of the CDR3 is TGTGCCAGTCGCCCTACAGGGGGCTCTGGAAACACCATATATTTT.

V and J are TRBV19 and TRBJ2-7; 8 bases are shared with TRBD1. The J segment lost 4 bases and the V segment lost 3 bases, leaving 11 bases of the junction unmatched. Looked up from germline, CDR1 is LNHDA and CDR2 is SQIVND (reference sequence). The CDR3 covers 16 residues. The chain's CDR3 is CASSIDRGALGYEQYF. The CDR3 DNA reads TGTGCCAGTAGTATCGACAGGGGTGCCTTAGGGTACGAGCAGTACTTC.

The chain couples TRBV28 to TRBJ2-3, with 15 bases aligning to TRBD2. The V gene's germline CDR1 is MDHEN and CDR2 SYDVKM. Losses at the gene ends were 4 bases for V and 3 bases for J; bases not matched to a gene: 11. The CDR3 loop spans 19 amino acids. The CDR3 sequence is CASSSTARTSGRATDTQYF. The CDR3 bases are TGTGCCAGCAGTTCGACCGCGCGGACTAGCGGGAGGGCGACAGATACGCAGTATTTT.

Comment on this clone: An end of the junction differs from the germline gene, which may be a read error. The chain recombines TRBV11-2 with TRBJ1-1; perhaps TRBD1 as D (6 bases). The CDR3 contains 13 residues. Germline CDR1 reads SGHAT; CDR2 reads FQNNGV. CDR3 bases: TGTGCCAGCAGTTTTACCCGTACAGGGCCCCTGTCTTTT. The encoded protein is CASSFTRTGPLSF.

CDR3 region: CASRAGRYRVKTGELFF. In nucleotides, the CDR3 is TGTGCCAGCAGGGCTGGGCGGTACAGGGTGAAGACCGGGGAGCTGTTTTTT. The chain carries TRBV7-8 and TRBJ2-2; D is possibly TRBD1 (6 bases). The CDR3 contains 17 residues. V was shortened by 6 bases and J by 5 bases, with 22 bases between the two germline ends. The germline V gene has CDR1 SGHVS and CDR2 FQNEAQ. Full variable domain (remainder filled in from reference TRBV7-8 and TRBJ2-2): GAGVSQSPRYKVAKRGQDVALRCDPISGHVSLFWYQQALGQGPEFLTYFQNEAQLDKSGLPSDRFFAERPEGSVSTLKIQRTQQEDSAVYLCASRAGRYRVKTGELFFGEGSRLTVL.